This T cell receptor beta chain was recovered during a study of blood T cells in healthy people across ages. A second roughly 6 to 12 cycle PCR used barcoded and J-beta primers. TCRdb recomputed calls from the 5' RACE reads with MiXCR, one row per CDR3 protein. The repertoire holds around 1,800,000 distinct CDR3 sequences, with roughly two fifths as singletons. The CDR3 sequence is 14 residues long. V was pared by 8 bases and J by 1 base, with 7 bases of the junction left unmatched. Germline V CDR1 and CDR2: MNHEY, SVGEGT. A note on this clonotype: The antigen remains unidentified.

Regarding the study as a whole: Naive T cell percentage strongly correlated with TCR beta diversity.

This clonotype was obtained from a human donor in good health. Sequenced sample: blood. The J gene is TRBJ1-1, the V gene TRBV6-2 or TRBV6-3, with 7 bases matching TRBD1. The CDR3 spells CASEQGHGNTEAFF. The CDR3 region has the DNA TGTGCCAGCGAACAGGGGCATGGGAACACTGAAGCTTTCTTT.